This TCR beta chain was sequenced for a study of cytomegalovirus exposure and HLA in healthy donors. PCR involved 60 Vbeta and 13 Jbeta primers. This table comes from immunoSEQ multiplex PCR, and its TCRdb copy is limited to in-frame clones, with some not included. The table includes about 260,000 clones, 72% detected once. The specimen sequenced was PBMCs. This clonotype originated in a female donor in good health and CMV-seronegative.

CDR3 sequence: CASSPLASGILSYEQYF. The CDR3 DNA follows: TGTGCCAGCTCACCTCTTGCTAGCGGGATATTGTCCTACGAGCAGTACTTC. The V and J genes are TRBV18 and TRBJ2-7, with TRBD2 identical over 9 bases. The CDR3 loop spans 17 amino acids. CDR1 is KGHSH, CDR2 LQKENI, per germline. V dropped 3 bases and J dropped 1; count of bases not matched to a gene: 10. Looking up the rest from reference TRBV18 and TRBJ2-7 gives the full variable domain: NAGVMQNPRHLVRRRGQEARLRCSPMKGHSHVYWYRQLPEEGLKFMVYLQKENIIDESGMPKERFSAEFPKEGPSILRIQQVVRGDSAAYFCASSPLASGILSYEQYFGPGTRLTVT.